One sample yielded the 24 T cell receptor beta chains listed below, sequenced in a study of shared T cell receptors in the human thymus. TCRdb's copy holds only in-frame clones and misses some; the assay was immunoSEQ multiplex PCR. Seen here are more than 550,000 clones, around 85% observed once, and the top ten hold about 0.0098%. The sample also formed part of further work on human thymus T cells.

What was sequenced was thymocytes. These TCRs come from a girl under three years old with a congenital heart defect.

The chain is built from TRBV28 and TRBJ2-7; TRBD2 agrees at 9 bases. The junction had 18 bases not matched to a gene; V was cut back by 6 bases and J by 6 bases. There are 17 residues in the CDR3. Germline values: CDR1 MDHEN, CDR2 SYDVKM. As DNA, the CDR3 is TGTGCCAGCAGGCCTAAGGAGCGGGGGGTATTCCCCGTCGAGCAGTACTTC. This translates into CASRPKERGVFPVEQYF.

V and J are TRBV29-1 and TRBJ1-3; unclear D gene. The length of the CDR3 is 14 residues. Trimming left V 4 bases short and J 0 bases short, with 10 bases between. CDR1 is SQVTM, CDR2 ANQGSEA, per germline. CDR3 DNA sequence: TGCAGCGTTGCCCCAAACGGCTCTGGAAACACCATATATTTT. Protein: CSVAPNGSGNTIYF.

This clone was observed a handful of times. The chain has TRBV29-1 and TRBJ1-2, with D possibly TRBD1 on 5 matching bases. The CDR3 is made up of 14 amino acids. CDR1 and CDR2 (germline): SQVTM, ANQGSEA. The V end lost 6 bases, the J end lost 6 bases, and 20 bases lay between the germline ends. The DNA of the CDR3 is TGCAGCGTGCCAGAAACAGTGACAGCTCATGGCTACACCTTC. Translating gives CSVPETVTAHGYTF.

The gene calls are TRBV7-9 and TRBJ1-1; TRBD1 might be the D (5 bases). CDR1 and CDR2 from the germline V gene are SEHNR and FQNEAQ (reference sequence). Trimming stripped 5 bases from V and 1 base from J, with 17 bases between. CDR3 size: 16 residues. The CDR3 DNA is TGTGCCAGCAGCCCCCGAGCCCGAACAGGGAACACTGAAGCTTTCTTT. It is translated as CASSPRARTGNTEAFF.

This clone occurred once. The V and J genes are TRBV7-2 and TRBJ1-5, with D unclear. Trimming left V 5 bases short and J 1 base short, with 9 bases between. CDR1 and CDR2 from the germline V gene are SGHTA and FQGNSA. The CDR3 extends over 14 amino acids. The CDR3 DNA is TGTGCCAGCAGCCCGCAACAGAGCAATCAGCCCCAGCATTTT. It yields the protein CASSPQQSNQPQHF.

The rearrangement uses TRBV12-5 and TRBJ2-7; 9 positions agree with TRBD1. The germline V gene has CDR1 LGHNT and CDR2 FRNRAP. Trimming took 6 bases from V and 0 from J; bases not matched to a gene: 12. The length of the CDR3 is 17 residues. The CDR3 region has the DNA TGTGCTAGTGGCCCCGGGACAGGGCGGGAGAGCTCCTACGAGCAGTACTTC. Protein product: CASGPGTGRESSYEQYF.

The chain joins TRBV4-3 to TRBJ1-6; D not resolved. Germline CDR1 LGHNA, CDR2 YSLEER. V lost 3 bases to trimming and J lost 8 bases, with 11 bases between them. The CDR3 spans 14 residues. CDR3 in amino acids: CASSHLPGYSPLHF. DNA of the CDR3: TGCGCCAGCAGCCACCTGCCCGGGTATTCACCCCTCCACTTT.

The V and J genes are TRBV6-6 and TRBJ1-4; 9 bases match TRBD1. Trimming cost V 5 bases and J 6 bases; bases outside gene matches: 1. This CDR3 contains 13 residues. Germline V gives CDR1 MNHNY, CDR2 SVGAGI (reference sequence). The DNA for the CDR3 is TGTGCCAGCAGTCGACAGGGGGATGAAAAACTGTTTTTT. Translated: CASSRQGDEKLFF.

V is TRBV7-9 and J is TRBJ1-4, with 10 bases aligning to TRBD1. Germline V gene sequence: CDR1 SEHNR, CDR2 FQNEAQ (reference sequence). The V segment lost 5 bases and the J segment 7 bases; nucleotides outside the gene matches: 16. CDR3 size: 18 residues. Here the CDR3 reads CASSPKGTGAPRGEKLFF. In DNA form, the CDR3 reads TGTGCCAGCAGCCCCAAGGGGACAGGGGCCCCTCGGGGTGAAAAACTGTTTTTT.

This clone was recorded a few times. This rearrangement joins TRBV6-1 to TRBJ1-2, with D tentatively TRBD1 (6 bases). This CDR3 has 17 amino acids. The V end lost 4 bases, the J end lost 0 bases, and 18 bases lay between the germline ends. Germline CDR1 is MNHNS and CDR2 is SASEGT. Here the CDR3 DNA reads TGTGCCAGCAGTGCTCACACTTATCAGGGGACTAACTATGGCTACACCTTC. This translates into CASSAHTYQGTNYGYTF.

The chain employs TRBV5-4 and TRBJ1-1; D perhaps matches TRBD1 (5 bases). CDR1 and CDR2 (germline): SGHNT, YYREEE (reference sequence). The CDR3 has 17 residues. Between the trimmed V and J ends, which lost 3 bases and 4 bases, there was a span of 22 bases. Here the CDR3 DNA reads TGTGCCAGCAGCTGTCAGGGCGGATTTTTCCGTTCCACTGAAGCTTTCTTT. The encoded protein is CASSCQGGFFRSTEAFF.

Note on this clone: The junction shows a germline mismatch at one end, possibly a read error. The gene calls are TRBV5-4 and TRBJ1-5; possible D gene TRBD1, 5 bases. Germline V gene sequence: CDR1 SGHNT, CDR2 YYREEE (reference sequence). The CDR3 is 17 amino acids. The CDR3, as DNA: TGTGCCAGCAGATTGGGGGGAGCTGGCAGTTGCAATCAGCCCCAGCATTTT. As protein: CASRLGGAGSCNQPQHF.

The J gene is TRBJ2-1, the V gene TRBV7-9, with 13 bases lining up with TRBD2. Germline V gene sequence: CDR1 SEHNR, CDR2 FQNEAQ (reference sequence). The CDR3 has 17 amino acids. V lost 1 base and J lost 7; bases outside the gene matches: 7. The CDR3, as DNA: TGTGCCAGCAGCTTAGGTACTAGCGGGGGGGCGGTGAATGAGCAGTTCTTC. It encodes CASSLGTSGGAVNEQFF.

The CDR3 here is CASSSDRGLQETQYF. The CDR3 bases are TGTGCCAGCAGCTCGGACAGGGGGCTTCAAGAGACCCAGTACTTC. The J gene is TRBJ2-5, the V gene TRBV7-2; 11 bases match TRBD1. Trimming cost V 4 bases and J 2 bases; bases outside gene matches: 3. The CDR3 has 15 residues. Per germline, CDR1 SGHTA and CDR2 FQGNSA.

Only one count was recorded for this clone. The genes are TRBV11-2 and TRBJ1-1; D not certain. V was clipped by 5 bases and J by 11 bases, with 12 bases between them. The CDR3 contains 11 residues. Germline-derived CDR1 and CDR2 are SGHAT and FQNNGV. CDR3 coding DNA: TGTGCCAGCAGCCCCCACTCGGGGGCTTTCTTT. Protein sequence: CASSPHSGAFF. The variable domain in full, with the rest retrieved from reference TRBV11-2 and TRBJ1-1, is EAGVAQSPRYKIIEKRQSVAFWCNPISGHATLYWYQQILGQGPKLLIQFQNNGVVDDSQLPKDRFSAERLKGVDSTLKIQPAKLEDSAVYLCASSPHSGAFFGQGTRLTVV.

This chain uses TRBV14 with TRBJ2-3, with 11 bases matching TRBD2. Germline values: CDR1 SGHDN, CDR2 FVKESK. This CDR3 is built from 18 residues. V lost 0 bases and J lost 2; bases outside the gene matches: 7. The CDR3 here is CASSQDPGTSGITDTQYF. The CDR3 nucleotides read TGTGCCAGCAGCCAAGATCCCGGGACTAGCGGAATCACAGATACGCAGTATTTT.

The chain uses TRBV29-1 and TRBJ2-7; possibly TRBD2 for D (5 bases). Trimming stripped 3 bases from V and 3 bases from J, with 9 bases between. The CDR3 has 12 residues. Looked up from germline, CDR1 is SQVTM and CDR2 is ANQGSEA. CDR3 amino acids: CSVDGRDYEQYF. CDR3 sequence (DNA): TGCAGCGTTGACGGCCGGGACTACGAGCAGTACTTC.

This clone was counted a single time. V is TRBV6-6 and J is TRBJ1-5; D possibly corresponds to TRBD1 (6 bases). The CDR3 sequence is 15 residues long. V dropped 1 base and J dropped 4 bases, with 11 bases sitting between them. Germline assignment: CDR1 MNHNY and CDR2 SVGAGI (reference sequence). CDR3 protein: CASSYWQGKNQPQHF. The CDR3 DNA is TGTGCCAGCAGTTACTGGCAGGGGAAGAATCAGCCCCAGCATTTT.

V usage is TRBV11-2 and J usage is TRBJ2-1, with D possibly being TRBD1 (5 bases). This CDR3 is built from 16 residues. Germline V gives CDR1 SGHAT, CDR2 FQNNGV. V gave up 3 bases and J gave up 11 bases, with 23 bases separating them. In nucleotides, the CDR3 is TGTGCCAGCAGCTTTTGCGGTGGGGCTAGTGGCGACCAGCAGTTCTTC. Its protein is CASSFCGGASGDQQFF.

This clone was seen a few times. J is TRBJ1-4 and V is TRBV6-1; no definite D call. Looked up from germline, CDR1 is MNHNS and CDR2 is SASEGT. V was pared by 3 bases and J by 15 bases, with 26 bases between. The CDR3 spans 16 residues. The CDR3 sequence is CASSDRFGSPRVSVFF. The CDR3 coding sequence is TGTGCCAGCAGTGATCGGTTCGGGAGCCCTAGGGTGTCGGTGTTTTTT.

The chain joins TRBV4-1 to TRBJ2-2, with 7 bases lining up with TRBD1. The V gene's germline CDR1 is MGHRA and CDR2 YSYEKL. CDR3 length: 15 residues. V lost 0 bases and J lost 5; bases outside the gene matches: 3. This CDR3 reads CASSQEARGTGELFF. The CDR3 DNA reads as TGCGCCAGCAGCCAAGAAGCCAGGGGGACCGGGGAGCTGTTTTTT.

This clone appeared a single time. V is TRBV6-1 and J is TRBJ2-7; no clear D gene. Germline CDR1 reads MNHNS; CDR2 reads SASEGT. Trimming left V 4 bases short and J 3 bases short, with 13 bases between. The CDR3 length is 14 residues. CDR3 DNA: TGTGCCAGCAGTGGCCCGGTTGGGCTCTACGAGCAGTACTTC. It is translated as CASSGPVGLYEQYF.

The CDR3 DNA is TGTGCCAGCAGTCGGGACAGGACAGCCGAGCAGTACTTC. Its protein product is CASSRDRTAEQYF. The chain uses TRBV27 and TRBJ2-7; TRBD1 aligns across 8 bases. CDR3 size: 13 residues. Germline-derived CDR1 and CDR2 are MNHEY and SMNVEV (reference sequence). With 5 bases clipped from V and 6 bases from J, the junction kept 6 bases outside the gene matches.

This clone has only a few counts. J is TRBJ1-6 and V is TRBV9, with D possibly TRBD1 on 6 matching bases. V gave up 3 bases and J gave up 7 bases, with 14 bases separating them. The CDR3 covers 15 residues. Germline lookup yields CDR1 SGDLS and CDR2 YYNGEE. CDR3 residues: CASSATDSQNSPLHF. In DNA, the CDR3 is TGTGCCAGCAGCGCCACGGACAGCCAGAATTCACCCCTCCACTTT.